This TCR beta chain originates from a study of radiotherapy plus CTLA-4 blockade in lung cancer. Study results and limitations: There was expansion of tumor-derived TCR clones in blood after radiotherapy plus ipilimumab. It was early blood T cell clone dynamics, with interferon-beta, that reportedly best predicted response.

To note about this clone: Its specificity is not known.

Some clones are missing from TCRdb's copy, which holds only in-frame ones; the method was immunoSEQ multiplex PCR. The sample has about 62,000 clones; 70% to 80% are singletons. Focal radiation plus CTLA-4 blockade with ipilimumab was given to patients with chemo-refractory metastatic non-small-cell lung cancer. Sequenced here: peripheral blood, sampled from a patient treated with radiotherapy plus ipilimumab. The TCR was taken from a human donor with non-small cell lung cancer who had a complete response to radiotherapy plus ipilimumab.

CDR3 sequence: CASSFNRNQETQYF. CDR3 sequence (DNA): TGTGCCAGCAGTTTCAACAGAAACCAAGAGACCCAGTACTTC. The rearrangement uses TRBV28 and TRBJ2-5; no definite D call. V dropped 3 bases and J dropped 0 bases, with 8 bases sitting between them. Germline V gives CDR1 MDHEN, CDR2 SYDVKM. CDR3 size: 14 residues.